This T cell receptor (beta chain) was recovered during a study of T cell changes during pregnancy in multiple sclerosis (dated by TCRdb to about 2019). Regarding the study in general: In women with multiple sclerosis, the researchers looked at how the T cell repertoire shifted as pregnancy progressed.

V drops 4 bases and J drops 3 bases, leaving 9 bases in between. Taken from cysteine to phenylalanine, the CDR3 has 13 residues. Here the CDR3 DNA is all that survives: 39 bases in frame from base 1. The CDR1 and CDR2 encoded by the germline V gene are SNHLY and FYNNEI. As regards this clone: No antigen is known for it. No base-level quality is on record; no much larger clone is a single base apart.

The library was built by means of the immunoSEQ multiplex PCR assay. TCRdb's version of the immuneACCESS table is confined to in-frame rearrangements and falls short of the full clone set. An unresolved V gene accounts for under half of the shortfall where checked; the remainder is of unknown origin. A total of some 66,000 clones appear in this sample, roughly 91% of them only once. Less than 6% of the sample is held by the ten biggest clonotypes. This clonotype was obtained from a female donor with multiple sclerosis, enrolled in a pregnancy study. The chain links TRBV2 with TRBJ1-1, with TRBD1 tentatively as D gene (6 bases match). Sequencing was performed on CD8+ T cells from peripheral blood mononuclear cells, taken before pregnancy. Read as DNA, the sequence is TGTGCCAGCAGTGGATCAGGGGACACTGAAGCTTTCTTT. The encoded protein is CASSGSGDTEAFF.